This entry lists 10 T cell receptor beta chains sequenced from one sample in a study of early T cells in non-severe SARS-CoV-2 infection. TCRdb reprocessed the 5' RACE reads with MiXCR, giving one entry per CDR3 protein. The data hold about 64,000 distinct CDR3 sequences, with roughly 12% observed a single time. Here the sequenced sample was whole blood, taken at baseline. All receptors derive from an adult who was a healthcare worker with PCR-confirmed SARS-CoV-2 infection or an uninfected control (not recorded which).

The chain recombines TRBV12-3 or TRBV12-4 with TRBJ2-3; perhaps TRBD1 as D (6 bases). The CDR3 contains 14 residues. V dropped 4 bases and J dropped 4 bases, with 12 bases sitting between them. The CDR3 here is CASSSYRDADTQYF. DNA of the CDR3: TGTGCCAGCAGTTCCTACAGGGATGCAGATACGCAGTATTTT.

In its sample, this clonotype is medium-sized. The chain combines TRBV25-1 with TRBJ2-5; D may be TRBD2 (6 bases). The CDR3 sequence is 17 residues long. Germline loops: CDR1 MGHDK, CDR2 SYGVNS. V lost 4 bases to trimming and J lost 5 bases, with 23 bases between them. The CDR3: CASSVSHLATVEETQYF. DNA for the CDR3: TGTGCCAGCAGTGTTTCCCACCTAGCGACAGTGGAGGAGACCCAGTACTTC.

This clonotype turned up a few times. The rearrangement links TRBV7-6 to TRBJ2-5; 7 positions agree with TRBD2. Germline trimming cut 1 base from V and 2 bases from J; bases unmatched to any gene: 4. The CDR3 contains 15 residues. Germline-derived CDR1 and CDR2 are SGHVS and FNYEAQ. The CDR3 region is CASSLVRGEQETQYF. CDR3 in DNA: TGTGCCAGCAGCTTAGTCCGGGGGGAACAAGAGACCCAGTACTTC. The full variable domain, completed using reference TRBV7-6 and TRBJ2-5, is GAGVSQSPRYKVTKRGQDVALRCDPISGHVSLYWYRQALGQGPEFLTYFNYEAQQDKSGLPNDRFSAERPEGSISTLTIQRTEQRDSAMYRCASSLVRGEQETQYFGPGTRLLVL.

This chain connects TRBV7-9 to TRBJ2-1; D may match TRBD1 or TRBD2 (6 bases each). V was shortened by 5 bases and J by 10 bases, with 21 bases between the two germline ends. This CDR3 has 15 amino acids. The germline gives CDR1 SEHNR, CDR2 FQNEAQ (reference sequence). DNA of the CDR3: TGTGCCAGCAGCCCCCCAGGAGGGGGGACCAGGGAGCAGTTCTTC. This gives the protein CASSPPGGGTREQFF.

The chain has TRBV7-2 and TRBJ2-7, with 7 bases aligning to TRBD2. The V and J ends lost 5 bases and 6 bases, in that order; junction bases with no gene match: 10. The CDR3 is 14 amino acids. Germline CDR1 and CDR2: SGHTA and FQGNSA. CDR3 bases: TGTGCCAGCAGCCGCCTTGGCGGGAGACTCGAGCAGTACTTC. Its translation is CASSRLGGRLEQYF.

CDR3: CASGLLRDGEETQYF. DNA of the CDR3: TGTGCTAGTGGTTTGCTCCGGGACGGGGAAGAGACCCAGTACTTC. The J gene is TRBJ2-5, the V gene TRBV12-5; TRBD1 or TRBD2 may be the D gene (5 bases each). CDR1 and CDR2 (germline): LGHNT, FRNRAP. Trimming left V 2 bases short and J 3 bases short, with 13 bases between. The CDR3 consists of 15 residues.

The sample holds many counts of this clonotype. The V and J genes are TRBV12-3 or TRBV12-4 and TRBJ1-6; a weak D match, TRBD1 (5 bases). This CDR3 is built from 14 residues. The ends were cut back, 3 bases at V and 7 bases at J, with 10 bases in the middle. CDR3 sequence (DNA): TGTGCCAGCAGTTTGAGGGGCATCAATTCACCCCTCCACTTT. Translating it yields CASSLRGINSPLHF.

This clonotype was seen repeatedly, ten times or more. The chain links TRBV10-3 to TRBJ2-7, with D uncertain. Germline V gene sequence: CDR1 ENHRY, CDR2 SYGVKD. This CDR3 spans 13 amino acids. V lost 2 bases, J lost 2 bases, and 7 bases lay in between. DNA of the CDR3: TGTGCCATCAGTGAGGAAGCGACCTACGAGCAGTACTTC. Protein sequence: CAISEEATYEQYF.

The CDR3 DNA follows: TGTGCCAGCAGTACAGGGGGGAGAGCTACCTACGAGCAGTACTTC. This translates into CASSTGGRATYEQYF. The rearrangement uses TRBV12-3 or TRBV12-4 and TRBJ2-7; 8 nucleotides align to TRBD1. V shed 5 bases, J shed 2 bases, and the junction held 8 bases outside the gene matches. This CDR3 spans 15 amino acids.

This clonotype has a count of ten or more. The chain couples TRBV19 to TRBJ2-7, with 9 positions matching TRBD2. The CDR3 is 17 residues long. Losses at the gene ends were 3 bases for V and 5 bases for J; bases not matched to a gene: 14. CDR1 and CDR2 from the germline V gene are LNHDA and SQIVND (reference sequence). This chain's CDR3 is CASSIAGSSGGRNEQYF. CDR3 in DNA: TGTGCCAGTAGTATTGCGGGCTCCAGCGGGGGGCGGAACGAGCAGTACTTC.